The present T cell receptor (beta chain) was sequenced within a study of cytotoxic CD8 clonotypes in ibrutinib-treated CLL. Study-wide results and limits: Under treatment, the uncommon public clonotypes either contracted or remained stable.

A note on this clone: Its antigen is still unknown.

Germline CDR1 MNHEY, CDR2 SMNVEV (reference sequence). Germline trimming cut 5 bases from V and 0 bases from J; bases unmatched to any gene: 5. The CDR3 consists of 17 residues. Measured with immunoSEQ multiplex PCR; TCRdb has only the in-frame clones, and not every one. The sample includes some 200,000 clones, over 60% of them seen just once. From cryopreserved PBMCs came around 2 micrograms of genomic DNA used for TCR beta libraries. The V gene is TRBV27, the J gene TRBJ2-7; 15 nucleotides match TRBD2. The input for sequencing was PBMCs, taken after 24 months of ibrutinib treatment. This TCR was recovered from a human donor with chronic lymphocytic leukemia. The CDR3 bases are TGTGCCAGCAGTCCGGGACTAGCGGGAGGTGCCTCCTACGAGCAGTACTTC. It yields the protein CASSPGLAGGASYEQYF.